This T cell receptor (beta chain) was found in a study of CD8 T cells in ankylosing spondylitis. General study findings and limits: Earlier studies detected some motif variants in reactive arthritis synovial fluid and blood. Blood from ankylosing spondylitis patients appeared to carry a characteristic roughly eight-variant TCR beta motif. Disease-linked clones bore a CD8+ phenotype and were relatively rare in peripheral blood. According to the report, clones linked to the disease were significantly enriched in matched synovial fluid samples taken from ankylosing spondylitis patients.

The V end was cut by 1 base, the J end by 4 bases, with 10 bases between. Looked up from germline, CDR1 is SGHTA and CDR2 is FQGNSA. The CDR3 runs 14 residues. Quantitative 5'-RACE with molecular barcodes generated TCR beta libraries. TCRdb processed the 5' RACE reads anew with MiXCR; each CDR3 protein has one entry. Here the sample spans about 750,000 distinct CDR3 sequences, roughly 20% being singletons. About this clonotype: Antigen specificity is unknown.

The TCR comes from a male donor with ankylosing spondylitis. The chain recombines TRBV7-2 with TRBJ1-2; D is unresolved. The sequencing sample was made of blood, either unsorted or a sorted T cell fraction (not recorded which). CDR3 in DNA: TGTGCCAGCAGCTTAGACGTACGAGGCTATGGCTACACCTTC. Its translation: CASSLDVRGYGYTF. The whole variable domain, remainder taken from reference TRBV7-2 and TRBJ1-2, is GAGVSQSPSNKVTEKGKDVELRCDPISGHTALYWYRQSLGQGLEFLIYFQGNSAPDKSGLPSDRFSAERTGGSVSTLTIQRTQQEDSAVYLCASSLDVRGYGYTFGSGTRLTVV.